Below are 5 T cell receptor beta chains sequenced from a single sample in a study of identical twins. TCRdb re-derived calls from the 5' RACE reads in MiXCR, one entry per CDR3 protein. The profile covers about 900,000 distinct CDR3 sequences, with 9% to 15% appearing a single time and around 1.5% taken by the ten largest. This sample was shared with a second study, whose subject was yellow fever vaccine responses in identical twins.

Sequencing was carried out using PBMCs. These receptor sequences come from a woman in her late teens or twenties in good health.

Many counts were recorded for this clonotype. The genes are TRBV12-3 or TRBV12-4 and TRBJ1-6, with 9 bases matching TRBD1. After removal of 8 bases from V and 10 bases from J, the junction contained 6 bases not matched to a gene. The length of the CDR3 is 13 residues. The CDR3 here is CASGGQGSSPLHF. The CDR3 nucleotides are TGTGCCAGCGGGGGACAGGGTTCCTCACCCCTCCACTTT.

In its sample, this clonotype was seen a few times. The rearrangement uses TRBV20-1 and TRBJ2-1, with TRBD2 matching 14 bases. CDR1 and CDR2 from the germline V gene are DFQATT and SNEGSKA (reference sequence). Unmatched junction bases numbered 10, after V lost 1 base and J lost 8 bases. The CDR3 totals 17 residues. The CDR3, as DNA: TGCAGTGCTAGAGGTTTGACTAGCGGGAGGGCCATATATGAGCAGTTCTTC. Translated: CSARGLTSGRAIYEQFF.

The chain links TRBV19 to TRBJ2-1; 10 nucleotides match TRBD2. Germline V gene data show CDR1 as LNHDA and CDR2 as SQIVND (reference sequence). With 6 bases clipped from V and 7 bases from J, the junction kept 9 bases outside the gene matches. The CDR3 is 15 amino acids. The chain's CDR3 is CASRASGSAYNEQFF. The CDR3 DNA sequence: TGTGCCAGTAGGGCTAGCGGGAGTGCTTATAATGAGCAGTTCTTC.

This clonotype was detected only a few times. The CDR3 coding sequence is TGTGCTAGTGGCCTGGGACTAGCGGAAATGAACACCGGGGAGCTGTTTTTT. Its protein product is CASGLGLAEMNTGELFF. This sequence joins TRBV12-5 and TRBJ2-2; 11 nucleotides line up with TRBD2. Germline-derived CDR1 and CDR2 are LGHNT and FRNRAP. The CDR3 contains 17 residues. V shed 6 bases and J 1 base; nucleotides not matched to a gene: 7. Combining the CDR3 with reference TRBV12-5 and TRBJ2-2 gives the whole variable domain DARVTQTPRHKVTEMGQEVTMRCQPILGHNTVFWYRQTMMQGLELLAYFRNRAPLDDSGMPKDRFSAEMPDATLATLKIQPSEPRDSAVYFCASGLGLAEMNTGELFFGEGSRLTVL.

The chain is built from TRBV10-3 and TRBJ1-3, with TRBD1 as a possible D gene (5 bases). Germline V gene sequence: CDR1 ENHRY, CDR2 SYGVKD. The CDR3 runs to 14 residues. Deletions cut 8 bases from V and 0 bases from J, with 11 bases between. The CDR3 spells CAIAQAHSGNTIYF. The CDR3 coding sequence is TGTGCCATCGCACAGGCCCACTCTGGAAACACCATATATTTT.